Given below is one TCR beta chain in context. Its antigen is not identified. The sample belongs to a study of human T cells and chemical hapten exposure. Whole-study context: DPC at 0.01% went onto the upper back in patch tests, read at 6 days. Points from the study as a whole: TCRs exceeding 1 in 1000 frequency stayed unchanged with DPC sensitization.

Noted time point: pre-sensitization, week 0. Treatment noted: therapeutic diphenylcyclopropenone sensitization with weekly scalp DPC. TCRdb reprocessed the RACE reads with MiXCR, giving one entry per CDR3 protein. The top ten clones hold about 8.2% of a sample with 380,000 or so distinct CDR3 sequences, 5.5% of them seen once. This CDR3 contains 14 residues. V lost 0 bases and J 9 bases, leaving 13 bases between the germline ends. The germline gives CDR1 SGHNT, CDR2 YYREEE (reference sequence). This sequence originates from a young woman with alopecia areata. Some clones in this sample may be carry-over from other donors' samples. The rearrangement links TRBV5-4 to TRBJ2-4; D is tentatively TRBD1 or TRBD2 (7 bases each). Sample: whole blood, taken in connection with sensitization to the hapten diphenylcyclopropenone (DPC). DNA of the CDR3: TGTGCCAGCAGCTTGGAGGCAGGGGGGGCCATTCAGTACTTC. Translation: CASSLEAGGAIQYF.